This TCR beta chain was recovered during a study of post-analysis software for immune sequencing data. General study points: Patients showed TRBV5-6, TRBV5-1 and TRBV20-1 among five TRBV segments more frequent than in controls. With F measure, samples from one preparation batch clustered together strongly. Among multiple sclerosis patients, normalized Chao1 diversity was significantly below that of controls.

Libraries were made from TCR beta cDNA, and they carried unique molecular identifiers. Each batch of about 0.95 to 10 million T cells produced roughly 450,000 cDNA molecules. TCRdb reprocessed the PCR reads with MiXCR, giving one entry per CDR3 protein. The sample yields some 700,000 distinct CDR3 sequences, approximately 59% seen once. Trimming cost V 6 bases and J 3 bases; bases outside gene matches: 7. The CDR3 covers 13 residues. The V gene's germline CDR1 is SQVTM and CDR2 ANQGSEA. For this clonotype: The antigen is not known.

The sequenced material came from blood. The sequence came from a girl aged 2-10 years with multiple sclerosis. The V and J genes are TRBV29-1 and TRBJ1-2; 7 bases fit TRBD1. The CDR3 loop reads CSVFDREDYGYTF. The CDR3 DNA follows: TGCAGCGTCTTCGACAGGGAGGACTATGGCTACACCTTC.